A single TCR beta chain is shown here with its context. No antigen is known for it. No base quality information exists; no much larger clone differs at one position. The data are from a study of graft-versus-host responses after intestinal transplantation listed by TCRdb under 2021. At the level of the whole study: Recipients received multivisceral, liver-intestinal, or isolated intestinal transplants. A peak of at least 4% donor T cells among recipient peripheral blood mononuclear cells was the definition used for donor T cell macrochimerism. A cohort of roughly 25 intestinal transplant recipients, including one retransplant, was enrolled, and a few patients lacking pretransplant specimens were excluded. Every recipient was given anti-thymocyte globulin induction, followed by 3 to 4 years of maintenance tacrolimus and steroids. To identify alloreactive clones, pre-transplant mixed lymphocyte reaction products were sequenced and then compared with unstimulated pre-transplant donor and recipient T cells. Bulk TCR-beta CDR3 sequencing was used to track graft-versus-host and host-versus-graft alloreactive T cell clones in the graft, circulation and bone marrow after intestinal transplantation. Rather than going through the commercial service, samples from three later patients were sequenced in-house on an Illumina MiSeq and processed with MiXCR. Overall results and qualifications from the work: The relatively low number and heterogeneity of intestinal transplant patients limited the conclusions. Patients with donor T cell macrochimerism had high GvH to HvG T cell clonal ratios in their allografts. GvH clones turned up in recipient bone marrow, with some appearing earlier in ileal mucosa or blood, a pattern consistent with an intestinal mucosal origin. Early after transplant, declines in HvG clones were associated with peak levels of circulating GvH clones.

Cut back by 2 bases and 4 bases, the V and J ends lie 7 bases apart. From the germline V gene, CDR1 is SGHRS and CDR2 is YFSETQ. The CDR3 starts with the cysteine, ends with the phenylalanine, and has 13 residues. Here the CDR3 DNA is all that survives: 39 bases in frame from base 1. The time point label for this specimen denotes: cells obtained before transplantation from donor or recipient. CD3+CD4+ and CD3+CD8+ populations were FACS-sorted from unstimulated pre-transplant donor and recipient cells taken from spleen or lymph nodes. Library creation used the immunoSEQ multiplex PCR assay. For most patients, genomic DNA was isolated using the Qiagen DNeasy Blood and Tissue Kit and was shipped frozen to Adaptive Biotechnologies for TCR sequencing. For most patients, genomic DNA was subjected to high-throughput TCR-beta CDR3 sequencing by Adaptive Biotechnologies. The study's processing was this. TCR sequencing data were retrieved from Adaptive's ImmunoSEQ software for 15 to 20 patients, whereas three other patients were processed with MiXCR and VDJtools. To correct CD4 versus CD8 sorting errors, sequences present in both subsets at a frequency ratio below 5:1 were removed. CDR3 nucleotide sequences shared between donor and recipient were removed because the origin of such sequences could not be assigned. To count as alloreactive, a clone needed at least 2-fold expansion over unstimulated cells and a minimum CFSE-low frequency of 0.002% (template counts) or 0.001% (read counts). A clone was considered mappable if detected in the sequenced pre-transplant spleen, lymph node, or MLR CFSE-low populations of the donor or recipient. Cumulative frequency of alloreactive clones was calculated as a percentage of all sequences weighted by copy number. Not all clones reach the TCRdb copy of this immuneACCESS table, which keeps in-frame sequences only. Checked studies attribute under half of the gap to unresolved V genes and leave the rest unexplained. That table supplies the V and J calls and clone size; D and trimming were determined from the DNA. For this sample there are more than 75,000 clones; 85% to 95% appear just once. The ten largest clones represent around 0.37% of the sample.

The specimen was unstimulated CD4+ T cells sorted from spleen or lymph node cells, collected before transplant. This sequence uses TRBV5-1 and TRBJ2-1, with no confident D gene call. This clonotype was obtained from a human donor who was the organ donor for an intestinal transplant. In nucleotides, the sequence is TGCGCCAGCAGCTTTACTACGTACAATGAGCAGTTCTTC. Protein translation: CASSFTTYNEQFF. Beyond the CDR3, the reference TRBV5-1 and TRBJ2-1 genes provide the residues; the full variable domain reads: KAGVTQTPRYLIKTRGQQVTLSCSPISGHRSVSWYQQTPGQGLQFLFEYFSETQRNKGNFPGRFSGRQFSNSRSEMNVSTLELGDSALYLCASSFTTYNEQFFGPGTRLTVL.